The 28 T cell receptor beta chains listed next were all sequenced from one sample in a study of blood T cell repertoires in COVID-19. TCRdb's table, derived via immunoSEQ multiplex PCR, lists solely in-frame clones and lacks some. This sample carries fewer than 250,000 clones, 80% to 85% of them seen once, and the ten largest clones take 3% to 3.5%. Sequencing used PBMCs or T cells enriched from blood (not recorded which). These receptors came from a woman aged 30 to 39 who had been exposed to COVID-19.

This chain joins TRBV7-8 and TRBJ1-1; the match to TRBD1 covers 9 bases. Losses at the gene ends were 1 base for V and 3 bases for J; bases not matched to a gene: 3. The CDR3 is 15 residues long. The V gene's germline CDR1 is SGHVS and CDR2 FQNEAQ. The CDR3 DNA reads TGTGCCAGCAGCTTAGGGGACAGGGCACACACTGAAGCTTTCTTT. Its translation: CASSLGDRAHTEAFF.

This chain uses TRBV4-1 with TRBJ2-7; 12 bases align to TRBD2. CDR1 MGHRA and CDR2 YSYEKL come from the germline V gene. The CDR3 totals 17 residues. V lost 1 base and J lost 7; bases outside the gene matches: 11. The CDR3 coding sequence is TGCGCCAGCAGCCAAGGACTAGCGGGGGCCGAAGCGGGGGAGCAGTACTTC. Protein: CASSQGLAGAEAGEQYF.

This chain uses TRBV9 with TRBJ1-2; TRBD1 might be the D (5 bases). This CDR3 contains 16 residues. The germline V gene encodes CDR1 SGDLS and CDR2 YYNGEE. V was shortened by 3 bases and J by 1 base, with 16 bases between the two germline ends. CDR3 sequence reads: CASSGFSGTHNYGYTF. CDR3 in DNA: TGTGCCAGCAGCGGGTTCTCCGGGACTCATAACTATGGCTACACCTTC.

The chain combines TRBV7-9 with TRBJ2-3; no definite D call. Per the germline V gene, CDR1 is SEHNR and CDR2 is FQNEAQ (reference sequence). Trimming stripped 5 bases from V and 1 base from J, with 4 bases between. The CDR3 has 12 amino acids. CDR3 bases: TGTGCCAGCAGCCCGGGCACAGATACGCAGTATTTT. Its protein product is CASSPGTDTQYF.

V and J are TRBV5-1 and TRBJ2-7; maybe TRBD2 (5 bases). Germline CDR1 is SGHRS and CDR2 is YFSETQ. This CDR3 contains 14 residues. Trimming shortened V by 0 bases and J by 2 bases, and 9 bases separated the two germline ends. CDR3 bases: TGCGCCAGCAGCTTGGATTCCGGGACCTACGAGCAGTACTTC. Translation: CASSLDSGTYEQYF.

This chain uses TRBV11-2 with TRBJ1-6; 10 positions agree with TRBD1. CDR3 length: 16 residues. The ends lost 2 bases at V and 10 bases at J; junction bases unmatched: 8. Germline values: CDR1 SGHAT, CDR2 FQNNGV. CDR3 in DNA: TGTGCCAGCAGCTTAAACTGGGACAGGGGAGAATCACCCCTCCACTTT. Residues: CASSLNWDRGESPLHF.

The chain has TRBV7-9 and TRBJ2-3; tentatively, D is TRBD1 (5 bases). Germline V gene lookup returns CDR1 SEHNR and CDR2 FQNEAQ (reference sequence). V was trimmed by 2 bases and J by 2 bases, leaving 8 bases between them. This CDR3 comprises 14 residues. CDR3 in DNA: TGTGCCAGCAGCTTAACAGGATTCACAGATACGCAGTATTTT. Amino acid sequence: CASSLTGFTDTQYF.

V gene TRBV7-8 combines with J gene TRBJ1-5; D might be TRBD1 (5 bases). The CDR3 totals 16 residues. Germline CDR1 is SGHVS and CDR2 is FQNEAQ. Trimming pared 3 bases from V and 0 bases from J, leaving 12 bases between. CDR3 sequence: CASSLGGGYSNQPQHF. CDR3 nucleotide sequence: TGTGCCAGCAGCTTGGGTGGGGGGTATAGCAATCAGCCCCAGCATTTT.

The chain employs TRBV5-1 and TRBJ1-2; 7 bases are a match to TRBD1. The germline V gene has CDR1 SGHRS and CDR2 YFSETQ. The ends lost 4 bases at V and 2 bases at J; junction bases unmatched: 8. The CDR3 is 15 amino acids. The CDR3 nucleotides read TGCGCCAGCAGCCCCATGGAGGGGGCAAACTATGGCTACACCTTC. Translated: CASSPMEGANYGYTF.

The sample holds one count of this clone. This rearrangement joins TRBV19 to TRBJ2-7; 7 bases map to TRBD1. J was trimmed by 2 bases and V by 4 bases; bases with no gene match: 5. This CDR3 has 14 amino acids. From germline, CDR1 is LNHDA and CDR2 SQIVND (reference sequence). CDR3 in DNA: TGTGCCAGTAGTACCTGGGACAGAACCTACGAGCAGTACTTC. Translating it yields CASSTWDRTYEQYF.

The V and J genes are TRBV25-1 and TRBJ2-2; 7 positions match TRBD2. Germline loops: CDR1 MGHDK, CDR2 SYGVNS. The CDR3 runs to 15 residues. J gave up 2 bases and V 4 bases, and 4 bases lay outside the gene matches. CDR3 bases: TGTGCCAGCAGTGTGGGGGGGTCAAACACCGGGGAGCTGTTTTTT. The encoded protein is CASSVGGSNTGELFF. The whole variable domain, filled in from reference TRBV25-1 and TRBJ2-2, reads EADIYQTPRYLVIGTGKKITLECSQTMGHDKMYWYQQDPGMELHLIHYSYGVNSTEKGDLSSESTVSRIRTEHFPLTLESARPSHTSQYLCASSVGGSNTGELFFGEGSRLTVL.

This chain's CDR3 is CASSRTGGSYNEQFF. The CDR3 region has the DNA TGTGCCAGCAGTCGGACAGGGGGCTCCTACAATGAGCAGTTCTTC. The V call is TRBV6-2 or TRBV6-3, the J call TRBJ2-1; the match to TRBD1 covers 10 bases. Germline trimming cut 5 bases from V and 0 bases from J; bases unmatched to any gene: 1. In germline, CDR1 is MNHEY, CDR2 SVGEGT. The CDR3 extends over 15 amino acids.

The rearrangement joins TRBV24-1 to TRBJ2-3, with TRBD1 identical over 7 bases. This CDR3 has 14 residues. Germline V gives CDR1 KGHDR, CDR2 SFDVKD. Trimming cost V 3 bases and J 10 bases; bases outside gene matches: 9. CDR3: CATSDQFKGAAQYF. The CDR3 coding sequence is TGTGCCACCAGTGATCAATTTAAGGGGGCGGCGCAGTATTTT.

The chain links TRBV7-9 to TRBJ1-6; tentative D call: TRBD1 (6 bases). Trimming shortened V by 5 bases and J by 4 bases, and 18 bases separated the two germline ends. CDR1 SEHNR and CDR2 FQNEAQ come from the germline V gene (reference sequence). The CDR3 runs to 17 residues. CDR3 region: CASSKSGGGQYNSPLHF. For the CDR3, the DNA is TGTGCCAGCAGCAAATCGGGGGGCGGCCAATATAATTCACCCCTCCACTTT.

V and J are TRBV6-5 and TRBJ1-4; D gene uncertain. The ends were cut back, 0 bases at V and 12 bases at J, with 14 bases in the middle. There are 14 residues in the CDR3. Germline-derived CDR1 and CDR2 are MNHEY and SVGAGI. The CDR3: CASSYSGPEGELFF. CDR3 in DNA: TGTGCCAGCAGTTACTCCGGGCCGGAGGGTGAACTGTTTTTT.

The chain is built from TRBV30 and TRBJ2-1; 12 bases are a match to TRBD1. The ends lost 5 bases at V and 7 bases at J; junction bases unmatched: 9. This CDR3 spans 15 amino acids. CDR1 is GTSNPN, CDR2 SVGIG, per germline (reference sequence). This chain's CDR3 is CAWAEGQGAWNEQFF. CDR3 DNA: TGTGCCTGGGCCGAGGGACAGGGGGCGTGGAATGAGCAGTTCTTC.

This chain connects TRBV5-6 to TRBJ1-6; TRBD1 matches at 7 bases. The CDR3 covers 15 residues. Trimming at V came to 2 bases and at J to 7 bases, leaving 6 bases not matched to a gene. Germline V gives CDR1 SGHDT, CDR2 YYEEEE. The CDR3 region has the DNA TGTGCCAGCAGCTTACAGGGGACGGGGAATTCACCCCTCCACTTT. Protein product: CASSLQGTGNSPLHF. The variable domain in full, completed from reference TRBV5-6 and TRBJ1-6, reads DAGVTQSPTHLIKTRGQQVTLRCSPKSGHDTVSWYQQALGQGPQFIFQYYEEEERQRGNFPDRFSGHQFPNYSSELNVNALLLGDSALYLCASSLQGTGNSPLHFGNGTRLTVT.

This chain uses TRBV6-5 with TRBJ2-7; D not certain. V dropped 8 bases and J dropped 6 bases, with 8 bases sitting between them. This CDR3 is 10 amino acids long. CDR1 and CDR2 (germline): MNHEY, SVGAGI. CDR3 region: CASGSGEQYF. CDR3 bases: TGTGCCAGCGGTTCCGGCGAGCAGTACTTC.

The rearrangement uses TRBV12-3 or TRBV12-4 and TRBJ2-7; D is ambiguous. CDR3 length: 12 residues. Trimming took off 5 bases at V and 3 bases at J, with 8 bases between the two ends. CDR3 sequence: CASSQLVYEQYF. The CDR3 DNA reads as TGTGCCAGCAGTCAACTGGTCTACGAGCAGTACTTC.

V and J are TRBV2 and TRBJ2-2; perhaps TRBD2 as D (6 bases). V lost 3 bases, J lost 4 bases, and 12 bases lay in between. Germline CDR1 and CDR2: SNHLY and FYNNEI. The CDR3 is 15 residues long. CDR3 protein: CASSDSLGGTGELFF. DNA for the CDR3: TGTGCCAGCAGTGATAGTCTGGGGGGCACCGGGGAGCTGTTTTTT.

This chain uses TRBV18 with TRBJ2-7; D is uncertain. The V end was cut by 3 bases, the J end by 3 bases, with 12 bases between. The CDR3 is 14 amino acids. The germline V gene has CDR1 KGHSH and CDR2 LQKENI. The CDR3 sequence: CASSPIMAGYEQYF. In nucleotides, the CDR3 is TGTGCCAGCTCACCTATTATGGCAGGCTACGAGCAGTACTTC.

Here the CDR3 reads CSVHSYSGNTIYF. As DNA, the CDR3 is TGCAGTGTCCACAGCTACTCTGGAAACACCATATATTTT. This chain connects TRBV29-1 to TRBJ1-3; D is undetermined. This CDR3 has 13 residues. The germline CDR1 and CDR2 sequences are SQVTM and ANQGSEA.

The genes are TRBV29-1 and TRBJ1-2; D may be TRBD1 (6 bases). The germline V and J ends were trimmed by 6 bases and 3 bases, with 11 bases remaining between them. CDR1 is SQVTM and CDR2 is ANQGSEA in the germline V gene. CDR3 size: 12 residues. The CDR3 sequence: CSVRGGDYGYTF. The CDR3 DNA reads TGCAGCGTCCGAGGGGGGGACTATGGCTACACCTTC.

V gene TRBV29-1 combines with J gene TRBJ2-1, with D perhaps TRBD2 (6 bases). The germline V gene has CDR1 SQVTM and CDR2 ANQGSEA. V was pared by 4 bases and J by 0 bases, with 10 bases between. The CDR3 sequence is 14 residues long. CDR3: CSVVGGYSYNEQFF. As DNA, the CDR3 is TGCAGCGTTGTTGGGGGGTACTCCTACAATGAGCAGTTCTTC.

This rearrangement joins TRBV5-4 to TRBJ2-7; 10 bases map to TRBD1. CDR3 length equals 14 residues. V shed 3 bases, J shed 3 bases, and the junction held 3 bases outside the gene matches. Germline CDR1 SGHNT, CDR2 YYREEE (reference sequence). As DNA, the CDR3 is TGTGCCAGCAGCTGGGGGGACAGGGGCTACGAGCAGTACTTC. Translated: CASSWGDRGYEQYF.

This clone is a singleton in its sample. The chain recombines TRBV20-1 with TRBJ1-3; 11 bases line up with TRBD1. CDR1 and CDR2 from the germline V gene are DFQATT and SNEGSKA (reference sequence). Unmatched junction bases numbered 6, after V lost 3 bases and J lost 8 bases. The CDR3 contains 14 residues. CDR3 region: CSASLRDRGDTIYF. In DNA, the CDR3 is TGCAGTGCTAGTTTAAGGGACAGGGGGGACACCATATATTTT.

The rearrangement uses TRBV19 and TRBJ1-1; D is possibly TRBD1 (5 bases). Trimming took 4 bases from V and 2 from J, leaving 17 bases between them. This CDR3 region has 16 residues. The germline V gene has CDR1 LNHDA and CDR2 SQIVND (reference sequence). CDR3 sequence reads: CASSTRAGSANTEAFF. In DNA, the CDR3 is TGTGCCAGTAGTACCCGAGCAGGGTCCGCTAACACTGAAGCTTTCTTT.

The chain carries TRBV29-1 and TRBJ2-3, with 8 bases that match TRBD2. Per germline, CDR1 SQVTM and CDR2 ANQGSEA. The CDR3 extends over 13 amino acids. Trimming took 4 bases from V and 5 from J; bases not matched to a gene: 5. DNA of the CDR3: TGCAGCGTTGGAAGGGCGGGGGGAGATACGCAGTATTTT. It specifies CSVGRAGGDTQYF.